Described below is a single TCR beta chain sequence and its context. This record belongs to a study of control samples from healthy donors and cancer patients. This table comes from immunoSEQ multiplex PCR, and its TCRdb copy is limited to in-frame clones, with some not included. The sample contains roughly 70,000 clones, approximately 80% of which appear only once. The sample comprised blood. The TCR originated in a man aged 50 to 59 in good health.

Here the CDR3 reads CASSQTRDYGLAEAFF. CDR3 coding DNA: TGTGCCAGCAGCCAGACAAGGGACTACGGGCTCGCTGAAGCTTTCTTT. V gene TRBV14 combines with J gene TRBJ1-1; tentative D call: TRBD1 (5 bases). Germline V CDR1 and CDR2: SGHDN, FVKESK. The CDR3 has 16 residues. V gave up 3 bases and J gave up 6 bases, with 20 bases separating them.